This TCR beta chain was sequenced for a study of T-cell reconstitution after alpha-beta-depleted transplantation in children. As it was prepared, the TCRbeta library received unique molecular identifiers. TCRdb re-derived calls from the PCR reads in MiXCR, one entry per CDR3 protein. The profile covers roughly 590,000 distinct CDR3 sequences, with approximately 16% appearing a single time and approximately 1% taken by the ten largest. Germline V gene data show CDR1 as DFQATT and CDR2 as SNEGSKA (reference sequence). The V end was cut by 6 bases, the J end by 5 bases, with 16 bases between. The CDR3 has 13 amino acids. There are many counts of this clonotype.

Sequences were derived from PBMCs from the stem cell graft donor, sampled from the stem cell graft. The sequence derives from a human donor who donated a stem cell graft to a child with acute myeloid leukemia. The chain recombines TRBV20-1 with TRBJ2-5; D is perhaps TRBD2 (6 bases). DNA for the CDR3: TGCAGTGCGGATAGCGGAAGGGAGGAGACCCAGTACTTC. Its translation: CSADSGREETQYF.